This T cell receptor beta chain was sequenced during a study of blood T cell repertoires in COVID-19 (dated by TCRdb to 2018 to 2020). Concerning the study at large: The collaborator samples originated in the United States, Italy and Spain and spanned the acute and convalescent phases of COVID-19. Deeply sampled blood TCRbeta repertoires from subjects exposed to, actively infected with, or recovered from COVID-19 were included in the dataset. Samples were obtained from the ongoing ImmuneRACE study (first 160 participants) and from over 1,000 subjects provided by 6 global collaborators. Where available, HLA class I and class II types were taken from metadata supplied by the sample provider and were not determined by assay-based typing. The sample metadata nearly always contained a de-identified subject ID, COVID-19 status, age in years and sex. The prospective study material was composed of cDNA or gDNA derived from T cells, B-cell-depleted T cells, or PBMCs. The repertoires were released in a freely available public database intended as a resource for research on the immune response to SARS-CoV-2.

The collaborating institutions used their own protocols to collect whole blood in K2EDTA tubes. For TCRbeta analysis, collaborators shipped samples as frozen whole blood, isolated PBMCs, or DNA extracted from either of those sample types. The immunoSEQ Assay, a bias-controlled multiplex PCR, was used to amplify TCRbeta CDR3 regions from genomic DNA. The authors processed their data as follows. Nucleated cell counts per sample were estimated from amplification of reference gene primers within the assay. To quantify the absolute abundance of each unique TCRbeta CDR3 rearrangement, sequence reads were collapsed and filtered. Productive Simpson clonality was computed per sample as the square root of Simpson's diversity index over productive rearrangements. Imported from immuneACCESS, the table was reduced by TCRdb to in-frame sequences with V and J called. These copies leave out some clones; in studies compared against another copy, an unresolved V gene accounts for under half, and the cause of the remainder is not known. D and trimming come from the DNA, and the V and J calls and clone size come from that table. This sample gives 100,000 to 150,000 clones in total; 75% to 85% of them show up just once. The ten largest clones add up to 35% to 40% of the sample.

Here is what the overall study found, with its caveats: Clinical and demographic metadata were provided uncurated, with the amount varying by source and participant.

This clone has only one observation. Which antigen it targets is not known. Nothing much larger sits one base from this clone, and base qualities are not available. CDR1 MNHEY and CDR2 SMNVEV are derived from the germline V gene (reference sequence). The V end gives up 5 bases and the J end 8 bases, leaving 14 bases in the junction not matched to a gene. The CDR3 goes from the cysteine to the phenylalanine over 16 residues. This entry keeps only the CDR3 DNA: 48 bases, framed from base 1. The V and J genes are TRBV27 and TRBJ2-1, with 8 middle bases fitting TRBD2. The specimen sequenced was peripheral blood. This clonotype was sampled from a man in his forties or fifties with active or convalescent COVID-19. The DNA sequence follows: TGTGCCAGCAGTCGTACCTTTGCGGGGGGTGTGGATGAGCAGTTCTTC. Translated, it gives CASSRTFAGGVDEQFF.